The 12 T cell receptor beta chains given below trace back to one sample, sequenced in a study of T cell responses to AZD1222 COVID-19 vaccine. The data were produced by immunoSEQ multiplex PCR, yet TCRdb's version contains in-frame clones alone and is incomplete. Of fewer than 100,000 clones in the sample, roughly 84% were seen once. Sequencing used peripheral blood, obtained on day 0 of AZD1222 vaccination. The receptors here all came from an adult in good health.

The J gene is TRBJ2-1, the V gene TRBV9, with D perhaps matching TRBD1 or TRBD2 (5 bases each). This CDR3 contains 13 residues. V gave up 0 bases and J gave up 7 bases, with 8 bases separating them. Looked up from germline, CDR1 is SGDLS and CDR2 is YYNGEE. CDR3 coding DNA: TGTGCCAGCAGCGTAGCTGAGGGGAATGAGCAGTTCTTC. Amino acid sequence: CASSVAEGNEQFF.

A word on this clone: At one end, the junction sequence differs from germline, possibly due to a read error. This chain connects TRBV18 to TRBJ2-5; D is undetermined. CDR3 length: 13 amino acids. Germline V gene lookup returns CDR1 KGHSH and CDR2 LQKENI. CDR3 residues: CASSYSLQGTQYF. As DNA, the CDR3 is TGTGCCAGCTCATATAGCCTACAAGGGACCCAGTACTTC. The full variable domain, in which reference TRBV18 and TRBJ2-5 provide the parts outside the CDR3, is NAGVMQNPRHLVRRRGQEARLRCSPMKGHSHVYWYRQLPEEGLKFMVYLQKENIIDESGMPKERFSAEFPKEGPSILRIQQVVRGDSAAYFCASSYSLQGTQYFGPGTRLLVL.

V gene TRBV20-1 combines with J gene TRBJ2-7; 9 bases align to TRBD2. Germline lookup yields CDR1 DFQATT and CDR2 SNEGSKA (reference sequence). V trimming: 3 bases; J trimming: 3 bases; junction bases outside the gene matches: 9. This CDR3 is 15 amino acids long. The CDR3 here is CSASPVASGDYEQYF. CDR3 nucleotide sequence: TGCAGTGCTAGTCCGGTGGCTAGCGGGGACTACGAGCAGTACTTC.

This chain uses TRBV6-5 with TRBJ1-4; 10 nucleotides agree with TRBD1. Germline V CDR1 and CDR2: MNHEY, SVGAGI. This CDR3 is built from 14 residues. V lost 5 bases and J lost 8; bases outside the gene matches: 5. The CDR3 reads CASSRTGGREKLFF. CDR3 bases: TGTGCCAGCAGTCGGACAGGGGGAAGGGAAAAACTGTTTTTT.

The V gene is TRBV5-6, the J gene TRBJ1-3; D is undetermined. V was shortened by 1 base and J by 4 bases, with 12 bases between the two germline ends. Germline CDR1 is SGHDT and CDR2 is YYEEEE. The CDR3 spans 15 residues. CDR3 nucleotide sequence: TGTGCCAGCAGCTTGAGTCCGACTCCGGGAAACACCATATATTTT. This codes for CASSLSPTPGNTIYF.

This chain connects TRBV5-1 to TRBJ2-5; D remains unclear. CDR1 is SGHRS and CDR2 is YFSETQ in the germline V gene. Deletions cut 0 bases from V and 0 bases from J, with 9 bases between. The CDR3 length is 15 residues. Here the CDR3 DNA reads TGCGCCAGCAGCTTGGCCGGGTACTACCAAGAGACCCAGTACTTC. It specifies CASSLAGYYQETQYF.

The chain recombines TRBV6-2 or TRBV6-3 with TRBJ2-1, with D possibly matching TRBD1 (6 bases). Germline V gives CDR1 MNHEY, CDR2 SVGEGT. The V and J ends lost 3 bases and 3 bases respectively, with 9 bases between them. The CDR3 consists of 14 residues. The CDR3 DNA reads TGTGCCAGCAGTTATCAAGGGGGCTACAATGAGCAGTTCTTC. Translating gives CASSYQGGYNEQFF.

DNA for the CDR3: TGTGCCAGCAGCTCCGGGCCGAGATCCGACGAGCAGTACTTC. Protein product: CASSSGPRSDEQYF. The chain couples TRBV7-8 to TRBJ2-7, with D unresolved. Trimming left V 4 bases short and J 5 bases short, with 15 bases between. CDR1 is SGHVS and CDR2 is FQNEAQ in the germline V gene. This CDR3 has 14 residues.

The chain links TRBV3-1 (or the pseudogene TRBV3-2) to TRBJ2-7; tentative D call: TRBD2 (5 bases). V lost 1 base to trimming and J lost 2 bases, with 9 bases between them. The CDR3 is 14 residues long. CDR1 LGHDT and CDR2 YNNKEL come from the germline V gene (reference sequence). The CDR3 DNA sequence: TGTGCCAGCAGCCAAGGTCGCGGGCCCTACGAGCAGTACTTC. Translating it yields CASSQGRGPYEQYF.

CDR3 sequence reads: CASSQVGTSGYEQYF. DNA of the CDR3: TGCGCCAGCAGCCAAGTAGGGACTAGCGGATACGAGCAGTACTTC. The chain is built from TRBV4-3 and TRBJ2-7; 11 positions match TRBD2. V dropped 1 base and J dropped 4; count of bases not matched to a gene: 3. Germline CDR1 LGHNA, CDR2 YSLEER. The length of the CDR3 is 15 residues.

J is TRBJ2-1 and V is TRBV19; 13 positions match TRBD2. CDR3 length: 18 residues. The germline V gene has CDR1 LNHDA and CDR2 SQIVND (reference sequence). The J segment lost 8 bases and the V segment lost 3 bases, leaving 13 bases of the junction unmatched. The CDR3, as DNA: TGTGCCAGTAGTATTAGGGGGACTAGCGGGGCCCTGAAGGATGAGCAGTTCTTC. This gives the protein CASSIRGTSGALKDEQFF.

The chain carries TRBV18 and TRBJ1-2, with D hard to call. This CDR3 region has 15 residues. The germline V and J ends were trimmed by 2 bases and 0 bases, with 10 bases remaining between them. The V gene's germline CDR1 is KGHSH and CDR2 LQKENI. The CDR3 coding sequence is TGTGCCAGCTCACCAGCGACTGGCCCTAACTATGGCTACACCTTC. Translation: CASSPATGPNYGYTF.